A selection of T cell receptor beta chains follows, all from one sample in a study of shared clonotypes between healthy human individuals. Clones were sequenced by immunoSEQ multiplex PCR, and TCRdb holds only the in-frame ones, with some missing. The sample contains millions of clones, approximately 90% of which appear only once. The specimen was naive CD4+ T cells sorted from blood. The source of these receptors is a man aged 18 to 29 in good health. The CDR3 runs from the conserved cysteine through the conserved F or W. Fields, in order: V gene, J gene, D gene, clone size, CDR3 protein, CDR3 DNA. D genes are given only for firm matches. Only some rows state a clone size, as once, few, many or a class for expanded clones.

TRBV5-4,TRBJ2-7,TRBD1,once,CASSLKVPGQGMGQYF,TGTGCCAGCAGCCTTAAAGTCCCGGGACAGGGGATGGGGCAGTACTTC
TRBV5-1,TRBJ2-2,NA,once,CASSLAGVNTGELFF,TGCGCCAGCAGCTTGGCGGGGGTGAACACCGGGGAGCTGTTTTTT
TRBV10-1,TRBJ2-7,NA,NA,CASSGRLRGEQYF,TGCGCCAGCAGCGGAAGACTCCGAGGGGAGCAGTACTTC
TRBV10-1,TRBJ1-4,NA,NA,CASSEGKEKLFF,TGCGCCAGCAGTGAAGGAAAGGAAAAACTGTTTTTT
TRBV7-9,TRBJ2-5,TRBD1,NA,CASSSGDRLQETQYF,TGTGCCAGCAGCTCAGGGGACAGGCTCCAAGAGACCCAGTACTTC
TRBV11-2,TRBJ1-4,NA,NA,CASSLRQWGNEKLFF,TGTGCCAGCAGCCTTAGACAGTGGGGGAATGAAAAACTGTTTTTT
TRBV4-3,TRBJ2-7,TRBD1,NA,CASSQDPRQGVYEQYF,TGCGCCAGCAGCCAAGATCCGAGACAGGGGGTCTACGAGCAGTACTTC
TRBV7-9,TRBJ1-4,NA,NA,CASSISGRQPNEKLFF,TGTGCCAGCAGCATCTCCGGGAGACAGCCTAATGAAAAACTGTTTTTT
TRBV6-5,TRBJ1-6,NA,once,CASSSPSSSYNSPLHF,TGTGCCAGCAGTTCCCCGTCGAGCTCCTATAATTCACCCCTCCACTTT
TRBV4-3,TRBJ2-7,NA,NA,CASSGAGLGEQYF,TGCGCCAGCAGCGGGGCAGGGTTAGGCGAGCAGTACTTC
TRBV6-6,TRBJ2-7,NA,NA,CASSTSGAGASYEQYF,TGTGCCAGCAGTACCTCCGGGGCGGGGGCCTCCTACGAGCAGTACTTC
TRBV28,TRBJ2-7,TRBD1,NA,CASTDRAAYEQYF,TGTGCCAGCACCGACAGGGCAGCCTACGAGCAGTACTTC
TRBV2,TRBJ1-2,NA,NA,CASSEVTVYGYTF,TGTGCCAGCAGTGAAGTTACAGTCTATGGCTACACCTTC
TRBV27,TRBJ1-1,TRBD1,NA,CASTRSGTGLGSTEAFF,TGTGCCAGCACCAGATCCGGGACAGGGTTGGGTAGCACTGAAGCTTTCTTT
TRBV18,TRBJ2-2,TRBD1,NA,CASSPPGQGGTGELFF,TGTGCCAGCTCACCCCCAGGACAGGGGGGGACCGGGGAGCTGTTTTTT
TRBV29-1,TRBJ1-2,TRBD1,NA,CSVVPGTGDYGYTF,TGCAGCGTTGTACCCGGGACAGGGGACTATGGCTACACCTTC
TRBV5-1,TRBJ2-1,TRBD1,NA,CASRSSGQGVNEQFF,TGCGCCAGCAGGAGTTCAGGACAGGGGGTCAATGAGCAGTTCTTC
TRBV6-5,TRBJ1-2,TRBD1,once,CASSYSQTGGYGYTF,TGTGCCAGCAGTTATTCCCAGACAGGGGGGTATGGCTACACCTTC
TRBV4-3,TRBJ1-5,NA,NA,CASSQGERNQPQHF,TGCGCCAGCAGCCAAGGAGAACGGAATCAGCCCCAGCATTTT
TRBV10-2,TRBJ2-5,TRBD2,NA,CASKGLADIKRGETQYF,TGCGCCAGCAAGGGACTAGCCGACATAAAAAGGGGAGAGACCCAGTACTTC
TRBV11-2,TRBJ2-7,NA,NA,CASSLDRGTSSYEQYF,TGTGCCAGCAGCTTAGATCGGGGCACGAGCTCCTACGAGCAGTACTTC
TRBV6-5,TRBJ1-5,TRBD1,NA,CASSPTGVSNQPQHF,TGTGCCAGCAGCCCGACAGGGGTTAGCAATCAGCCCCAGCATTTT
TRBV28,TRBJ1-4,NA,NA,CASSPYFATNEKLFF,TGTGCCAGCAGCCCCTACTTTGCAACTAATGAAAAACTGTTTTTT
TRBV18,TRBJ2-5,NA,few,CASSQQETQYF,TGTGCCAGCTCACAACAAGAGACCCAGTACTTC
TRBV9,TRBJ1-3,NA,NA,CASSAGRTLNTIYF,TGTGCCAGCAGCGCCGGCAGGACTCTAAACACCATATATTTT
TRBV5-5,TRBJ2-5,NA,once,CASSPLGGFGETQYF,TGTGCCAGCAGCCCCCTTGGGGGTTTTGGGGAGACCCAGTACTTC
TRBV18,TRBJ1-1,NA,NA,CASSPASRVNTEAFF,TGTGCCAGCTCACCCGCGAGCAGGGTGAACACTGAAGCTTTCTTT
TRBV5-1,TRBJ2-7,NA,NA,CASSLEGRNYEQYF,TGCGCCAGCAGCTTGGAAGGCAGAAACTACGAGCAGTACTTC
TRBV7-8,TRBJ1-3,NA,NA,CASSLGGTGNTIYF,TGTGCCAGCAGCTTAGGGGGAACTGGAAACACCATATATTTT